The 9 T cell receptor beta chains in this list originate from one sample, sequenced in a study of Ad26.COV2.S vaccination and SARS-CoV-2 variants. Clones were sequenced by immunoSEQ multiplex PCR, and TCRdb holds only the in-frame ones, with some missing. The sample yields roughly 700,000 clones, 80% to 90% seen once. Treatment in this sample: around 19 received Ad26.COV2.S at low or high dose, single or two shots; five or six received placebo; per-sample allocation not given. Repertoires come from day 63 after the first vaccine or placebo injection. The sequencing here drew on peripheral blood, taken in a trial of Ad26.COV2.S vaccine versus placebo. These receptor sequences come from a person between 18 and 59 years old who received the Ad26.COV2.S COVID-19 vaccine or a placebo.

This sequence joins TRBV5-4 and TRBJ2-1; a possible D gene is TRBD2 (6 bases). Germline values: CDR1 SGHNT, CDR2 YYREEE (reference sequence). V was trimmed by 0 bases and J by 4 bases, leaving 11 bases between them. CDR3 size: 15 residues. The CDR3 loop reads CASSLGGDQYNEQFF. CDR3 sequence (DNA): TGTGCCAGCAGCTTGGGGGGGGACCAATACAATGAGCAGTTCTTC.

The gene calls are TRBV7-9 and TRBJ2-5, with TRBD2 matching over 9 bases. In germline, CDR1 is SEHNR, CDR2 FQNEAQ (reference sequence). The CDR3 loop spans 14 amino acids. The J segment lost 9 bases and the V segment lost 1 base, leaving 6 bases of the junction unmatched. The CDR3 sequence: CASSLGLAATSQYF. Written as DNA, the CDR3 is TGTGCCAGCAGCTTAGGACTAGCGGCTACCTCCCAGTACTTC.

The chain combines TRBV11-2 with TRBJ2-7; TRBD1 matches 9 bases. The germline CDR1 and CDR2 sequences are SGHAT and FQNNGV. Germline trimming cut 4 bases from V and 2 bases from J; bases unmatched to any gene: 6. This CDR3 spans 15 amino acids. In DNA, the CDR3 is TGTGCCAGCAGCTCGGGGACAGGGTTCCCCTACGAGCAGTACTTC. Residues: CASSSGTGFPYEQYF.

The J gene is TRBJ2-7, the V gene TRBV6-5; 8 bases are a match to TRBD2. The V segment lost 4 bases and the J segment 2 bases; nucleotides outside the gene matches: 10. CDR3 length: 16 residues. Germline-derived CDR1 and CDR2 are MNHEY and SVGAGI. The CDR3 reads CASSSGTSQITYEQYF. In nucleotides, the CDR3 is TGTGCCAGCAGTTCCGGGACTAGTCAAATCACCTACGAGCAGTACTTC.

The rearrangement links TRBV7-2 to TRBJ2-1, with D possibly being TRBD1 (6 bases). V was cut by 3 bases and J by 0 bases, with 9 bases left in between. The CDR3 runs 15 residues. Germline CDR1 reads SGHTA; CDR2 reads FQGNSA. The CDR3 region is CASSFQGSSYNEQFF. The DNA for the CDR3 is TGTGCCAGCAGCTTCCAGGGGAGCTCCTACAATGAGCAGTTCTTC.

This chain connects TRBV15 to TRBJ1-2, with D unclear. Germline CDR1 reads LNHNV; CDR2 reads YYDKDF (reference sequence). V dropped 3 bases and J dropped 1 base, with 6 bases sitting between them. The CDR3 spans 13 residues. The CDR3 DNA follows: TGTGCCACCAGCAGGGGCGGTAACTATGGCTACACCTTC. It is translated as CATSRGGNYGYTF.

The chain has TRBV7-6 and TRBJ2-7; TRBD1 agrees at 10 bases. The germline gives CDR1 SGHVS, CDR2 FNYEAQ. The CDR3 runs 15 residues. V lost 3 bases and J lost 5; bases outside the gene matches: 7. The DNA of the CDR3 is TGTGCCAGCAGCTTGGGACAGGGGTTTGTGGACGAGCAGTACTTC. This translates into CASSLGQGFVDEQYF.

The rearrangement joins TRBV29-1 to TRBJ2-5; D might be TRBD2 (5 bases). The germline gives CDR1 SQVTM, CDR2 ANQGSEA. Trimming left V 2 bases short and J 2 bases short, with 15 bases between. This CDR3 is 15 amino acids long. The CDR3 region has the DNA TGCAGCGTTGAAAAGTCCGAGGGTCGGCAAGAGACCCAGTACTTC. Protein product: CSVEKSEGRQETQYF.

The chain joins TRBV3-1 (or the pseudogene TRBV3-2) to TRBJ2-4; possibly TRBD2 for D (6 bases). From germline, CDR1 is LGHDT and CDR2 YNNKEL (reference sequence). The V and J ends lost 1 base and 0 bases respectively, with 13 bases between them. The CDR3 has 17 amino acids. Written as DNA, the CDR3 is TGTGCCAGCAGCCAAGTGGGTAGCGGACCAGCCAAAAACATTCAGTACTTC. It encodes CASSQVGSGPAKNIQYF.